The 14 T cell receptor beta chains in this list originate from one sample, sequenced in a study of cytomegalovirus exposure and HLA in healthy donors. Produced via immunoSEQ multiplex PCR; TCRdb's table is partial and in-frame only. The sample lists 100,000 or so clones; roughly nine tenths were seen once. Sequencing input: PBMCs. These receptors were taken from a woman aged 18-29 years in good health and CMV-seropositive.

The V call is TRBV6-6, the J call TRBJ2-7; TRBD1 is a possible D gene (5 bases). The CDR3 is made up of 12 amino acids. Looked up from germline, CDR1 is MNHNY and CDR2 is SVGAGI (reference sequence). V was shortened by 2 bases and J by 3 bases, with 5 bases between the two germline ends. Written as DNA, the CDR3 is TGTGCCAGCAGTTACGACAGCTACGAGCAGTACTTC. Amino acids: CASSYDSYEQYF.

The rearrangement joins TRBV10-2 to TRBJ1-4; 8 positions agree with TRBD1. The CDR3 runs 14 residues. Germline loops: CDR1 WSHSY, CDR2 SAAADI. Trimming cost V 1 base and J 7 bases; bases outside gene matches: 2. The CDR3 nucleotides read TGCGCCAGCAGTGAGTTAGGACAGGGTGAAAAACTGTTTTTT. Translating gives CASSELGQGEKLFF.

The J gene is TRBJ2-1, the V gene TRBV6-5; 11 bases map to TRBD2. J was trimmed by 10 bases and V by 6 bases; bases with no gene match: 2. CDR1 and CDR2 (germline): MNHEY, SVGAGI. CDR3 length: 12 amino acids. CDR3 residues: CASRLAGGEQFF. In nucleotides, the CDR3 is TGTGCCAGCAGGTTAGCGGGAGGGGAGCAGTTCTTC.

This chain links TRBV7-9 with TRBJ2-3, with 11 bases fitting TRBD1. The CDR3 runs 16 residues. Germline trimming cut 6 bases from V and 2 bases from J; bases unmatched to any gene: 7. CDR1 and CDR2 (germline): SEHNR, FQNEAQ (reference sequence). DNA of the CDR3: TGTGCCAGCAGACCTCCGGGACAGGGGGTCACAGATACGCAGTATTTT. It specifies CASRPPGQGVTDTQYF.

This clone was seen at least ten times. This chain joins TRBV6-4 and TRBJ2-2; D gene unclear. V was shortened by 2 bases and J by 4 bases, with 5 bases between the two germline ends. Germline-derived CDR1 and CDR2 are MRHNA and SNTAGT. The CDR3 contains 13 residues. CDR3 sequence reads: CASSDGVTGELFF. The CDR3 DNA reads as TGTGCCAGCAGTGACGGAGTCACCGGGGAGCTGTTTTTT.

The rearrangement uses TRBV11-2 and TRBJ2-7; 8 nucleotides match TRBD1. This CDR3 has 14 residues. The germline CDR1 and CDR2 sequences are SGHAT and FQNNGV. V trimming: 5 bases; J trimming: 6 bases; junction bases outside the gene matches: 9. As DNA, the CDR3 is TGTGCCAGCAGCCCCCGGGACAGGTTCCTCGAGCAGTACTTC. It is translated as CASSPRDRFLEQYF.

The V and J genes are TRBV14 and TRBJ2-7, with TRBD2 matching 7 bases. V lost 3 bases to trimming and J lost 2 bases; unmatched junction nucleotides: 7. The CDR3 covers 15 residues. Germline values: CDR1 SGHDN, CDR2 FVKESK. The CDR3 loop reads CASSHRGRVPYEQYF. The CDR3 coding sequence is TGTGCCAGCAGCCACCGAGGGAGGGTACCCTACGAGCAGTACTTC.

The chain carries TRBV30 and TRBJ1-5; weak D call: TRBD1 (6 bases). V lost 4 bases to trimming and J lost 3 bases, with 10 bases between them. The CDR3 is made up of 13 amino acids. The V gene's germline CDR1 is GTSNPN and CDR2 SVGIG (reference sequence). CDR3: CAWKGGDNQPQHF. DNA for the CDR3: TGTGCCTGGAAGGGGGGGGACAATCAGCCCCAGCATTTT.

A single count supports this clone. The rearrangement links TRBV25-1 to TRBJ1-1; D is unclear. CDR3 size: 13 residues. CDR1 is MGHDK, CDR2 SYGVNS, per germline. The V end lost 8 bases, the J end lost 5 bases, and 15 bases lay between the germline ends. The CDR3 loop is CASAGKGWTEAFF. The CDR3 DNA sequence: TGTGCCAGCGCCGGGAAGGGCTGGACTGAAGCTTTCTTT.

The chain uses TRBV28 and TRBJ2-7; no clear D gene. The CDR3 consists of 11 residues. The V gene lost 4 bases and the J gene lost 3 bases, with 4 bases spanning the gap. CDR1 is MDHEN, CDR2 SYDVKM, per germline. CDR3 residues: CASSSIYEQYF. Here the CDR3 DNA reads TGTGCCAGCAGTTCTATCTACGAGCAGTACTTC. The complete variable domain, with remaining parts taken from reference TRBV28 and TRBJ2-7, reads DVKVTQSSRYLVKRTGEKVFLECVQDMDHENMFWYRQDPGLGLRLIYFSYDVKMKEKGDIPEGYSVSREKKERFSLILESASTNQTSMYLCASSSIYEQYFGPGTRLTVT.

A single count supports this clone. The chain combines TRBV29-1 with TRBJ2-6, with 7 bases lining up with TRBD1. In germline, CDR1 is SQVTM, CDR2 ANQGSEA. The trim removed 6 bases at V and 2 bases at J, leaving 1 base unmatched. This CDR3 has 13 amino acids. CDR3 nucleotides: TGCAGCGTCACAGGGGCTGGGGCCAACGTCCTGACTTTC. The encoded protein is CSVTGAGANVLTF.

The genes are TRBV5-6 and TRBJ2-5; no definite D call. The CDR3 totals 14 residues. Germline V gene lookup returns CDR1 SGHDT and CDR2 YYEEEE. Trimming took 1 base from V and 3 from J, leaving 10 bases between them. The CDR3 spells CASSLPGLEETQYF. CDR3 nucleotide sequence: TGTGCCAGCAGCTTGCCGGGTCTGGAAGAGACCCAGTACTTC.

The chain combines TRBV29-1 with TRBJ1-4, with 10 bases matching TRBD1. Germline V gene lookup returns CDR1 SQVTM and CDR2 ANQGSEA. The J segment lost 8 bases and the V segment lost 4 bases, leaving 13 bases of the junction unmatched. This CDR3 is built from 16 residues. CDR3 protein: CSVVGGQGTGDEKLFF. CDR3 nucleotides: TGCAGCGTTGTGGGGGGACAGGGGACAGGGGACGAAAAACTGTTTTTT.

The V gene is TRBV11-2, the J gene TRBJ1-2; 8 bases agree with TRBD1. The V and J ends lost 2 bases and 8 bases, in that order; junction bases with no gene match: 10. The CDR3 consists of 15 residues. Germline CDR1 and CDR2: SGHAT and FQNNGV. CDR3 loop: CASSLTGTGGKGYTF. The CDR3 DNA reads TGTGCCAGCAGCTTAACCGGGACAGGAGGAAAAGGCTACACCTTC.